This TCR beta chain appears in the sequencing data of a study of T-cell reconstitution after alpha-beta-depleted transplantation in children. This clonotype was observed a handful of times. As yet, its antigen is unknown. The authors prepared the TCRbeta library with unique molecular identifiers. TCRdb re-called the PCR reads with MiXCR, one entry per CDR3 protein. Of 250,000 to 300,000 distinct CDR3 sequences in the sample, roughly 7.8% were seen once. V was clipped by 6 bases and J by 0 bases; unmatched bases: 18. Germline CDR1 and CDR2: LGHNA and YNFKEQ. This CDR3 spans 20 amino acids. Study-wide points: After transplant, high TCRbeta diversity at day 60 in some patients arose from surviving recipient T cells and thymic progenitors. One year post-transplant, T-cell counts and diversity were largely derived from T cells produced anew.

V is TRBV4-2 and J is TRBJ2-1; 9 nucleotides match TRBD1. The receptor's source is a female patient aged 2 to 10 who had a stem cell transplant for Fanconi anemia, so the T cells may come from the graft donor. Specimen: peripheral blood, collected 360 days after TCRalphabeta/CD19-depleted stem cell transplant. This CDR3 reads CASRGFATGGSPSSYNEQFF. The DNA of the CDR3 is TGTGCCAGCAGGGGATTCGCCACAGGGGGCTCCCCTAGCTCCTACAATGAGCAGTTCTTC.